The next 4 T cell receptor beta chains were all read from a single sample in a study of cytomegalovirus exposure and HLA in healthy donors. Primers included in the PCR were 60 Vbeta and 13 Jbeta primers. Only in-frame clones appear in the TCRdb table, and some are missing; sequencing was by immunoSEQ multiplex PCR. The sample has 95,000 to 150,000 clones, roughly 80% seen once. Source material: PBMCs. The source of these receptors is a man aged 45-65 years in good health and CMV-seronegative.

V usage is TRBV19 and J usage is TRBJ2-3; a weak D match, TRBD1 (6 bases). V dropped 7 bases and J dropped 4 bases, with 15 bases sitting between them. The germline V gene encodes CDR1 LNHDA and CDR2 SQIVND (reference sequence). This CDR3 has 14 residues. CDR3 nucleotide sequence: TGTGCCAGTAACACAGGGTGGCGCGCAGATACGCAGTATTTT. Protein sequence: CASNTGWRADTQYF.

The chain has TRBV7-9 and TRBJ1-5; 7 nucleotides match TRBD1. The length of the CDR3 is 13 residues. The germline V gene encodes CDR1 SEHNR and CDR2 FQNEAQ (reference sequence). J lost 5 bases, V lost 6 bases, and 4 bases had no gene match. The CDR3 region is CASSRTGDQPQHF. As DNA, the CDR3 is TGTGCCAGCAGTCGCACAGGGGATCAGCCCCAGCATTTT.

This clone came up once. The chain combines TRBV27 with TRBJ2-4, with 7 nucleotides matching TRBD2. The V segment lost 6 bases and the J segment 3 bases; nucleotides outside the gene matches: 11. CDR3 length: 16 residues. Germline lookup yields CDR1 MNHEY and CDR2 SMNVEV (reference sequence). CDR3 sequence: CASRRYRGGVKNIQYF. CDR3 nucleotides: TGTGCCAGCAGGCGATACCGGGGAGGGGTCAAAAACATTCAGTACTTC.

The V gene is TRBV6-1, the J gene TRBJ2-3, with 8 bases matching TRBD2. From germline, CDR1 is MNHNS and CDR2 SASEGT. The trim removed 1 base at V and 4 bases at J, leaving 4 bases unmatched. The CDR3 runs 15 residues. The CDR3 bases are TGTGCCAGCAGTGAAGGAGCGGGAGCCCCAGATACGCAGTATTTT. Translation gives CASSEGAGAPDTQYF.